The 14 T cell receptor beta chains given below trace back to one sample, sequenced in a study of T cell responses to AZD1222 COVID-19 vaccine. TCRdb's table, derived via immunoSEQ multiplex PCR, lists solely in-frame clones and lacks some. This sample yields about 130,000 clones, of which over 85% are seen a single time; 5% to 7% belongs to the top ten. Sequencing was performed on peripheral blood, taken on day 0 of AZD1222 vaccination. The receptors come from an adult in good health.

The chain uses TRBV11-2 and TRBJ2-3; D assignment may be TRBD1 or TRBD2 (5 bases each). V shed 5 bases and J shed 5 bases, with 17 bases lying between them. Germline V gene data show CDR1 as SGHAT and CDR2 as FQNNGV. The CDR3 has 15 amino acids. CDR3 residues: CASSQEGDQLDTQYF. DNA of the CDR3: TGTGCCAGCAGCCAGGAAGGGGACCAGCTAGATACGCAGTATTTT.

This rearrangement joins TRBV4-1 to TRBJ2-7, with a weak D call TRBD2 (5 bases). V lost 0 bases and J 4 bases, leaving 13 bases between the germline ends. From germline, CDR1 is MGHRA and CDR2 YSYEKL. The CDR3 is 15 residues long. The CDR3 nucleotides read TGCGCCAGCAGCCAAGACAGAGGGAGAGGGTACGAGCAGTACTTC. Translating gives CASSQDRGRGYEQYF.

The chain uses TRBV24-1 and TRBJ2-1; TRBD1 is a possible D gene (5 bases). The V gene lost 4 bases and the J gene lost 4 bases, with 19 bases spanning the gap. The CDR3 has 17 residues. CDR1 and CDR2 from the germline V gene are KGHDR and SFDVKD. CDR3 bases: TGTGCCACCAGTGAAGCCCGGCGTCAGGGAAGATACAATGAGCAGTTCTTC. Amino acids: CATSEARRQGRYNEQFF.

The V and J genes are TRBV5-4 and TRBJ1-2; the D is unclear. The V end lost 4 bases, the J end lost 0 bases, and 4 bases lay between the germline ends. Looked up from germline, CDR1 is SGHNT and CDR2 is YYREEE (reference sequence). This CDR3 spans 12 amino acids. CDR3 sequence: CASSLTNYGYTF. CDR3 in DNA: TGTGCCAGCAGCCTAACTAACTATGGCTACACCTTC.

The V gene is TRBV2, the J gene TRBJ1-5; no clear D gene. The CDR3 extends over 15 amino acids. Per the germline V gene, CDR1 is SNHLY and CDR2 is FYNNEI. Trimming removed 3 bases at V and 1 base at J, with 10 bases between. The CDR3 here is CASSEFRSSNQPQHF. The CDR3 DNA follows: TGTGCCAGCAGTGAGTTCCGCAGCAGCAATCAGCCCCAGCATTTT.

The chain employs TRBV2 and TRBJ1-2; D is uncertain. This CDR3 has 13 residues. Germline lookup yields CDR1 SNHLY and CDR2 FYNNEI. Trimming removed 8 bases at V and 2 bases at J, with 12 bases between. The chain's CDR3 is CASSQALNYGYTF. In DNA form, the CDR3 reads TGTGCCAGCTCGCAGGCGCTGAACTATGGCTACACCTTC.

The gene calls are TRBV7-9 and TRBJ2-1, with TRBD1 identical over 8 bases. From germline, CDR1 is SEHNR and CDR2 FQNEAQ (reference sequence). There are 16 residues in the CDR3. V lost 5 bases to trimming and J lost 6 bases; unmatched junction nucleotides: 12. CDR3 bases: TGTGCCAGCAGCCAGGACGGCAGGGGGCTCTTCAATGAGCAGTTCTTC. Its protein product is CASSQDGRGLFNEQFF.

The chain carries TRBV9 and TRBJ2-2, with TRBD2 matching 9 bases. Germline V CDR1 and CDR2: SGDLS, YYNGEE. V shed 5 bases, J shed 3 bases, and the junction held 2 bases outside the gene matches. The CDR3 loop spans 14 amino acids. CDR3 protein: CASRGLADTGELFF. The CDR3 DNA reads as TGTGCCAGCAGGGGACTAGCCGACACCGGGGAGCTGTTTTTT.

V usage is TRBV7-8 and J usage is TRBJ1-2, with TRBD1 matching over 7 bases. V gave up 6 bases and J gave up 7 bases; unmatched junction bases: 17. CDR1 SGHVS and CDR2 FQNEAQ come from the germline V gene. This CDR3 has 16 residues. The CDR3: CASRQTHRGGGGGYTF. In DNA form, the CDR3 reads TGTGCCAGCAGACAAACTCACAGGGGCGGGGGAGGTGGCTACACCTTC.

The genes are TRBV19 and TRBJ1-2, with a tentative D call TRBD1 (6 bases). Germline CDR1 is LNHDA and CDR2 is SQIVND (reference sequence). V was clipped by 3 bases and J by 3 bases, with 14 bases between them. CDR3 length equals 15 residues. The CDR3 region is CASSMADGQHYGYTF. The CDR3 DNA reads TGTGCCAGTAGTATGGCCGATGGACAGCACTATGGCTACACCTTC. Complete variable domain (other parts from reference TRBV19 and TRBJ1-2): DGGITQSPKYLFRKEGQNVTLSCEQNLNHDAMYWYRQDPGQGLRLIYYSQIVNDFQKGDIAEGYSVSREKKESFPLTVTSAQKNPTAFYLCASSMADGQHYGYTFGSGTRLTVV.

The chain combines TRBV19 with TRBJ2-1; 8 positions agree with TRBD1. CDR1 is LNHDA, CDR2 SQIVND, per germline (reference sequence). The CDR3 is made up of 14 amino acids. With V trimmed by 10 bases and J by 10 bases, 15 bases remained unmatched. The CDR3 here is CATGVTGAFGEQFF. CDR3 in DNA: TGTGCCACAGGGGTGACAGGGGCCTTTGGGGAGCAGTTCTTC.

In this sample, this clone turned up a few times. The chain links TRBV19 to TRBJ2-1; a possible D gene is TRBD2 (5 bases). This CDR3 is built from 13 residues. Germline CDR1 and CDR2: LNHDA and SQIVND (reference sequence). V dropped 4 bases and J dropped 9 bases, with 13 bases sitting between them. CDR3: CASSTLLVGEQFF. CDR3 sequence (DNA): TGTGCCAGTAGTACCCTACTAGTTGGTGAGCAGTTCTTC.

The chain employs TRBV2 and TRBJ2-7, with 7 positions matching TRBD2. Germline V gene lookup returns CDR1 SNHLY and CDR2 FYNNEI. J gave up 0 bases and V 8 bases, and 7 bases lay outside the gene matches. CDR3 length: 14 amino acids. CDR3 bases: TGTGCCAGCCTCCCAGGGAGGGGCTCCTACGAGCAGTACTTC. Protein product: CASLPGRGSYEQYF.

The genes are TRBV29-1 and TRBJ1-3, with D unclear. CDR1 SQVTM and CDR2 ANQGSEA come from the germline V gene. The CDR3 covers 13 residues. V gave up 3 bases and J gave up 4 bases, with 10 bases separating them. The CDR3 sequence: CSVERQVGNTIYF. Here the CDR3 DNA reads TGCAGCGTTGAGCGTCAGGTGGGAAACACCATATATTTT.